This T cell receptor beta chain was found in a study of T-cell reconstitution after alpha-beta-depleted transplantation in children. This clonotype was counted a few times. Its antigen is not identified. As it was prepared, the TCRbeta library received unique molecular identifiers. From the PCR reads, TCRdb called clonotypes with MiXCR, one entry per CDR3 protein. The repertoire includes about 200,000 distinct CDR3 sequences, around a sixth of them detected once, and 43% sits in the top ten. Findings of the study overall: Expanded clones from the graft, numbering several hundred, reportedly supplied alpha-beta T cells about two months after transplant. T cells produced anew were the main source of T-cell counts and diversity one year after transplant. For some patients, TCRbeta diversity was high at day 60 because of recipient T cells and thymic progenitors that survived.

Trimming took 1 base from V and 11 from J, leaving 12 bases between them. CDR3 size: 13 residues. Per germline, CDR1 SGHDN and CDR2 FVKESK. The chain employs TRBV14 and TRBJ2-1; no clear D gene. The source material was PBMCs, mostly from graft donor cells, sampled 360 days after TCRalphabeta/CD19-depleted stem cell transplant. This clonotype was obtained from a male patient under 10 years old who had a stem cell transplant for acute lymphoblastic leukemia, so the T cells may come from the graft donor. Here the CDR3 DNA reads TGTGCCAGCAGCCAAGCAGTGCTTAGGCAGCAGTTCTTC. Translating it yields CASSQAVLRQQFF.